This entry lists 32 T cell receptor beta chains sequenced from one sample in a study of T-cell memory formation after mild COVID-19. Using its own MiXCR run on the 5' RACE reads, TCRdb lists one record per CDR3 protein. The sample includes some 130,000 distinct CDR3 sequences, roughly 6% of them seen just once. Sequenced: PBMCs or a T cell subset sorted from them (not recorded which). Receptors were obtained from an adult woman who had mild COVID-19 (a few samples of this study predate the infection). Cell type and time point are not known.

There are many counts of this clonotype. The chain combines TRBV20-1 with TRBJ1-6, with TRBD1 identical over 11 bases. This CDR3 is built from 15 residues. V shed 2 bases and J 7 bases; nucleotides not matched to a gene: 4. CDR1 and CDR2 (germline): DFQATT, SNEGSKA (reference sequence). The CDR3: CSARSGTGGNSPLHF. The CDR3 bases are TGCAGTGCTAGATCCGGGACAGGGGGGAATTCACCCCTCCACTTT.

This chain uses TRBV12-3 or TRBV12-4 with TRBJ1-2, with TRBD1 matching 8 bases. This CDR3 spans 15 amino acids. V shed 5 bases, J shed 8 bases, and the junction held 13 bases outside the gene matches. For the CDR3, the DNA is TGTGCCAGCAGTCCAGGACAGGGAATGGTGGGCGGCTACACCTTC. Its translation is CASSPGQGMVGGYTF.

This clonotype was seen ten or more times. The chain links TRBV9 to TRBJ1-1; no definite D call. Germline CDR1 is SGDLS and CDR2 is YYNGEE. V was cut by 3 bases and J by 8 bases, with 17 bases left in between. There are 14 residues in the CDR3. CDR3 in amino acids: CASSGGLETAEAFF. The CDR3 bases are TGTGCCAGCAGCGGCGGACTGGAAACGGCGGAAGCTTTCTTT.

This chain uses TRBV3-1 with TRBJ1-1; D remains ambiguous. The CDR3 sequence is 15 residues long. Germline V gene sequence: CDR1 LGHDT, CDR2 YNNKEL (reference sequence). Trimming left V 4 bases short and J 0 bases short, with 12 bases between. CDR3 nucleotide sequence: TGTGCCAGCAGCCTCCTCAGGACGGTGAACACTGAAGCTTTCTTT. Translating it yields CASSLLRTVNTEAFF.

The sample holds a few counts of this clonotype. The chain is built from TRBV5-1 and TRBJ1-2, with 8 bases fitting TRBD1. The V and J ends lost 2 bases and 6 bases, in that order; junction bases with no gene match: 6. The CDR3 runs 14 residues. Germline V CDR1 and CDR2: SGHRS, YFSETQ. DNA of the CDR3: TGCGCCAGCAGCTTACCAGACAGGGGCGATGGCTACACCTTC. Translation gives CASSLPDRGDGYTF.

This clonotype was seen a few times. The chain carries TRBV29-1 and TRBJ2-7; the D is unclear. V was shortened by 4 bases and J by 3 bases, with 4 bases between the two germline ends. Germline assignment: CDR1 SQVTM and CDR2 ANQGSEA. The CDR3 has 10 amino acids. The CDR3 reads CSVGVYEQYF. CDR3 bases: TGCAGCGTTGGCGTCTACGAGCAGTACTTC.

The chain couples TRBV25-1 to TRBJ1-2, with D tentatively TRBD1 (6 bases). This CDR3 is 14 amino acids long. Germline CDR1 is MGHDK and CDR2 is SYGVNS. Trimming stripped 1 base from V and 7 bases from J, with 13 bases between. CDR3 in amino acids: CASSESGYRAGYTF. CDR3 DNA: TGTGCCAGCAGTGAATCTGGCTACAGGGCTGGCTACACCTTC.

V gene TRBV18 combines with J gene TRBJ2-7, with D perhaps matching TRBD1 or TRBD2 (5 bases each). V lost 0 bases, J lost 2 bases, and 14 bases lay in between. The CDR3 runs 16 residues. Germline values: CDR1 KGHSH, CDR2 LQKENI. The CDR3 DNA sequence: TGTGCCAGCTCACCACCCGCTCTGGGGGAAACCTACGAGCAGTACTTC. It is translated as CASSPPALGETYEQYF.

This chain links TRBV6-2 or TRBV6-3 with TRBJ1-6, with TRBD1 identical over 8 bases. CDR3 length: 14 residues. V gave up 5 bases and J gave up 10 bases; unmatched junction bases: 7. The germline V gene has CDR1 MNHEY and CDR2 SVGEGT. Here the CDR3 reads CASSPDRARSPLHF. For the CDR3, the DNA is TGTGCCAGCAGTCCGGACAGGGCTCGATCACCCCTCCACTTT.

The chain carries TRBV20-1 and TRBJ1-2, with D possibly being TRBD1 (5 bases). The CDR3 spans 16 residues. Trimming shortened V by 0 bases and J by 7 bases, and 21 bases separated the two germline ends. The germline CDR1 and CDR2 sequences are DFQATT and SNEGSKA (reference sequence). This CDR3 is CSARDQSAGRGLGYTF. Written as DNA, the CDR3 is TGCAGTGCTAGAGATCAAAGTGCAGGGAGGGGCCTTGGCTACACCTTC.

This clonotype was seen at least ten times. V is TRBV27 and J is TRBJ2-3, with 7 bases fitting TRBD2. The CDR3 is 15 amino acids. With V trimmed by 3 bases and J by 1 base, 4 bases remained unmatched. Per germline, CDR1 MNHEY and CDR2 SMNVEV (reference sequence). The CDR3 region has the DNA TGTGCCAGCAGTTTGGCGGGAGCCGGCACAGATACGCAGTATTTT. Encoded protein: CASSLAGAGTDTQYF.

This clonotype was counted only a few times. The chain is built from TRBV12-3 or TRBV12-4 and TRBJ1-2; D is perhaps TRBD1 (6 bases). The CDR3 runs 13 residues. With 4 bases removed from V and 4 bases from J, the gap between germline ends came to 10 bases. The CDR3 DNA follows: TGTGCCAGCAGTTCTACAGGGTTCTATGGCTACACCTTC. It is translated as CASSSTGFYGYTF.

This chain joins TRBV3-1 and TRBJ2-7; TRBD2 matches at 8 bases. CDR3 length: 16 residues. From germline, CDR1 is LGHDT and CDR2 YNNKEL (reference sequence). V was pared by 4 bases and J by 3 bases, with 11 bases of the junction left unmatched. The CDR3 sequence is CASSPILAGAVYEQYF. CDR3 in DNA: TGTGCCAGCAGCCCCATCCTAGCGGGTGCCGTCTACGAGCAGTACTTC.

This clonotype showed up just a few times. The CDR3 spells CASSLTGTSYEQYF. CDR3 in DNA: TGTGCCAGCTCACTCACAGGTACATCCTACGAGCAGTACTTC. The rearrangement joins TRBV18 to TRBJ2-7; D is perhaps TRBD1 (5 bases). The CDR3 spans 14 residues. The V gene's germline CDR1 is KGHSH and CDR2 LQKENI. Trimming cost V 4 bases and J 1 base, with 11 bases left between them.

This chain's CDR3 is CASSSPRTATDTQYF. CDR3 coding DNA: TGTGCCAGCAGCTCTCCTCGGACAGCCACAGATACGCAGTATTTT. The chain joins TRBV7-2 to TRBJ2-3, with D possibly matching TRBD1 (6 bases). Germline CDR1 reads SGHTA; CDR2 reads FQGNSA. The CDR3 spans 15 residues. V was pared by 4 bases and J by 2 bases, with 13 bases between.

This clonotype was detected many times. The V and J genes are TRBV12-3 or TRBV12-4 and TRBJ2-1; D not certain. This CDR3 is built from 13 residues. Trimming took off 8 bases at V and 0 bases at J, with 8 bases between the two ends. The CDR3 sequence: CASGERSYNEQFF. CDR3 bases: TGTGCCAGCGGGGAACGCTCCTACAATGAGCAGTTCTTC.

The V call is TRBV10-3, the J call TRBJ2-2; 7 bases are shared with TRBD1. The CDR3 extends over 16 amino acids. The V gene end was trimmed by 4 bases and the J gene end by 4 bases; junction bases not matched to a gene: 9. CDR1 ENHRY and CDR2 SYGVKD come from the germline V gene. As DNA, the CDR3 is TGTGCCATCAGTGCTAGACAGGGTCTGGGCACCGGGGAGCTGTTTTTT. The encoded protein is CAISARQGLGTGELFF.

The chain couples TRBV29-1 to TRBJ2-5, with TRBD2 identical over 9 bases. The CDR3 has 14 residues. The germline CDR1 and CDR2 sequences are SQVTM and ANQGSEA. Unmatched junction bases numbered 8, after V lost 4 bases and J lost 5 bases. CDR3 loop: CSVARRGGLETQYF. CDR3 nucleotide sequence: TGCAGCGTTGCGAGGCGGGGGGGCCTTGAGACCCAGTACTTC.

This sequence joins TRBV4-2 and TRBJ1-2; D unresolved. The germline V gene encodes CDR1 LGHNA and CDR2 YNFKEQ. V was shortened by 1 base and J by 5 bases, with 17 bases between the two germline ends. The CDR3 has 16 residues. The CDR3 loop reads CASSQAIGLAEYGYTF. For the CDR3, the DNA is TGTGCCAGCAGCCAAGCCATCGGTTTGGCTGAATATGGCTACACCTTC.

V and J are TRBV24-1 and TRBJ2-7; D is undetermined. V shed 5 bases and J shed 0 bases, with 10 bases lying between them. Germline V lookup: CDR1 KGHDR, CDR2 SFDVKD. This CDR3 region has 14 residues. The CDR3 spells CATSAADGSYEQYF. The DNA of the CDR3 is TGTGCCACCAGTGCCGCCGACGGCTCCTACGAGCAGTACTTC.

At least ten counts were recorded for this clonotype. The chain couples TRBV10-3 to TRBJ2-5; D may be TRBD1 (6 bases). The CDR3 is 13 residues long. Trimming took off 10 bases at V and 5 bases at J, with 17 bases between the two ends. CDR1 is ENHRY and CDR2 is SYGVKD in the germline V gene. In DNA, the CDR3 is TGTGCCAGCAATCCCACAGGGTATGAGACCCAGTACTTC. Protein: CASNPTGYETQYF.

CDR3 nucleotides: TGTGCCAGCAGCTCCGGGGGACAGGGACATCGAGAGACCCAGTACTTC. Amino acids: CASSSGGQGHRETQYF. V gene TRBV7-2 combines with J gene TRBJ2-5, with 9 positions matching TRBD1. V lost 4 bases and J lost 4; bases outside the gene matches: 10. This CDR3 is built from 16 residues. Germline V gives CDR1 SGHTA, CDR2 FQGNSA. Complete variable domain (other parts from reference TRBV7-2 and TRBJ2-5): GAGVSQSPSNKVTEKGKDVELRCDPISGHTALYWYRQSLGQGLEFLIYFQGNSAPDKSGLPSDRFSAERTGGSVSTLTIQRTQQEDSAVYLCASSSGGQGHRETQYFGPGTRLLVL.

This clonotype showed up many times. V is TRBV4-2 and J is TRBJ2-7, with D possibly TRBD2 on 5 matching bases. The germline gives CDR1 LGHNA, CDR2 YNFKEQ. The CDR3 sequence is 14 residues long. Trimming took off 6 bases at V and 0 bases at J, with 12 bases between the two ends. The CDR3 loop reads CASRVASTSYEQYF. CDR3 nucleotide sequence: TGTGCCAGCAGAGTGGCTAGCACCTCCTACGAGCAGTACTTC.

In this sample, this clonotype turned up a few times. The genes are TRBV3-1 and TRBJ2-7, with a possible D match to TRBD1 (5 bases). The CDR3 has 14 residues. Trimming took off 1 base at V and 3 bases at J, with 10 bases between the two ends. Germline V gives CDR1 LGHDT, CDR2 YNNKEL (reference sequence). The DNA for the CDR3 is TGTGCCAGCAGCCAAGGTGGACATATCTACGAGCAGTACTTC. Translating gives CASSQGGHIYEQYF.

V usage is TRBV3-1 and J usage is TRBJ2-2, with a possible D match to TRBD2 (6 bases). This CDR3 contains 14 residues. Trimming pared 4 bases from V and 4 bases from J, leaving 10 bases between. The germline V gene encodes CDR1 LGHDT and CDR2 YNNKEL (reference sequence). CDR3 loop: CASSRGLTTGELFF. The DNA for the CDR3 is TGTGCCAGCAGCCGGGGACTGACCACCGGGGAGCTGTTTTTT.

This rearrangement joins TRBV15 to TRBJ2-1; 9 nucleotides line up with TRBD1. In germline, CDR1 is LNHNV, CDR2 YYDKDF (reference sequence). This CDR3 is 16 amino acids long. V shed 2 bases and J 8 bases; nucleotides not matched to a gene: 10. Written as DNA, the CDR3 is TGTGCCACCAGCAGACCTACCGGGACAGGGATGTATGAGCAGTTCTTC. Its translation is CATSRPTGTGMYEQFF.

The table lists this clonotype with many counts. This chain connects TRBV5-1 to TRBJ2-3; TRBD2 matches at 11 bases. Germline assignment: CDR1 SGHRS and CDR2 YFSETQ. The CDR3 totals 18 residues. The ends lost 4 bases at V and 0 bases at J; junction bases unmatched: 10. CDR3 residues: CASSRSGLAAESTDTQYF. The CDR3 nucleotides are TGCGCCAGCAGCCGTTCGGGACTAGCGGCCGAAAGCACAGATACGCAGTATTTT.

The CDR3 DNA is TGCGCCAGCAGCGGACCGGGACGAACCTCTAACTATGGCTACACCTTC. This codes for CASSGPGRTSNYGYTF. The rearrangement joins TRBV5-1 to TRBJ1-2; weak D call: TRBD1 (5 bases). The CDR3 is made up of 16 amino acids. Trimming shortened V by 4 bases and J by 0 bases, and 16 bases separated the two germline ends. Germline V lookup: CDR1 SGHRS, CDR2 YFSETQ.

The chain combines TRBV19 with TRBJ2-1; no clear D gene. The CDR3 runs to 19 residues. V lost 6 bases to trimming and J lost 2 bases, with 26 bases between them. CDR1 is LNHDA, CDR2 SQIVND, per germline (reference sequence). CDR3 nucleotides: TGTGCCAGTAGCTCGACGAGGAAGGAACGAACGGAAACCTACAATGAGCAGTTCTTC. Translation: CASSSTRKERTETYNEQFF. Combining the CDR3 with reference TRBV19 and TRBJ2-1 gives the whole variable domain DGGITQSPKYLFRKEGQNVTLSCEQNLNHDAMYWYRQDPGQGLRLIYYSQIVNDFQKGDIAEGYSVSREKKESFPLTVTSAQKNPTAFYLCASSSTRKERTETYNEQFFGPGTRLTVL.

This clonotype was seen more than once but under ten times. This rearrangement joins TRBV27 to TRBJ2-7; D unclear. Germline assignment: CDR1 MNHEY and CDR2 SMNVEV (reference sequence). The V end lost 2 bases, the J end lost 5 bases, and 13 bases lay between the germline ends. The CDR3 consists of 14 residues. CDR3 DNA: TGTGCCAGCAGTTTAGGCAGGTCGACCCACGAGCAGTACTTC. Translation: CASSLGRSTHEQYF.

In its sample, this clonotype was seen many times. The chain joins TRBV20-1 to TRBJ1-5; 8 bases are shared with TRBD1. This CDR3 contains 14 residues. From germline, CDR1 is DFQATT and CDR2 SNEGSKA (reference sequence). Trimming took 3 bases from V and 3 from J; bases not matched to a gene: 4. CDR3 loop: CSASQGAPNQPQHF. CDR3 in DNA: TGCAGTGCTAGCCAGGGGGCTCCCAATCAGCCCCAGCATTTT.

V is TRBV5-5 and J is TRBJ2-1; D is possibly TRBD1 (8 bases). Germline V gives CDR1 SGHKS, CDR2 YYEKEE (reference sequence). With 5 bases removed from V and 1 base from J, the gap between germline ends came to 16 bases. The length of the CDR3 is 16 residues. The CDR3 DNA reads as TGTGCCAGCAGTTATATACAGGGGGGGTCCTACAATGAGCAGTTCTTC. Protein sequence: CASSYIQGGSYNEQFF.